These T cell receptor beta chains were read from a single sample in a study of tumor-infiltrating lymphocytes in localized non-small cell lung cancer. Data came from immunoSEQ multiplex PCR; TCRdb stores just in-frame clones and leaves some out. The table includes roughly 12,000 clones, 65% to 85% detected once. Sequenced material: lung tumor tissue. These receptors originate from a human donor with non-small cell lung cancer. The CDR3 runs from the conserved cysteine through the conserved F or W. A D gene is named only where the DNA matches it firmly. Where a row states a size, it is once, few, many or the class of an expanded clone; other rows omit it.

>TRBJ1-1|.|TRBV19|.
CASGQINTEAFF
TGTGCCAGCGGACAGATCAACACTGAAGCTTTCTTT
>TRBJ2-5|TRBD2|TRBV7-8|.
CASSLVGLAGETQYF
TGTGCCAGCAGCTTAGTGGGACTAGCGGGGGAGACCCAGTACTTC
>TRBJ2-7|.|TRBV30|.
CAWTTGAYEQYF
TGTGCCTGGACGACGGGCGCCTACGAGCAGTACTTC
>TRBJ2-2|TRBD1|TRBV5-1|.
CASSLTTGSTGELFF
TGCGCCAGCAGCTTGACGACAGGGAGCACCGGGGAGCTGTTTTTT
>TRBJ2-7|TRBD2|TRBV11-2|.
CASSLEGRGLSYEQYF
TGTGCCAGCAGCTTAGAGGGGAGGGGTCTCTCCTACGAGCAGTACTTC
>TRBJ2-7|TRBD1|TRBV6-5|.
CASSWGTGYEQYF
TGTGCCAGCAGTTGGGGGACAGGCTACGAGCAGTACTTC
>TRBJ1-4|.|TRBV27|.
CASSPHDPGGEKLFF
TGTGCCAGCAGTCCCCACGACCCCGGCGGTGAAAAACTGTTTTTT
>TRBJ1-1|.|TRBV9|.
CASSVARADTPEAFF
TGTGCCAGCAGCGTAGCTCGAGCAGACACCCCTGAAGCTTTCTTT
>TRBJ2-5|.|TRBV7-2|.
CASSFRVQPATQYF
TGTGCCAGCAGCTTTAGGGTCCAACCCGCTACCCAGTACTTC
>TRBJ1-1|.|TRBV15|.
CATSRIREGTEAFF
TGTGCCACCAGCAGGATCAGGGAAGGCACTGAAGCTTTCTTT
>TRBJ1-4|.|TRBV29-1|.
CSVEDFGVGGEKLFF
TGCAGCGTTGAAGATTTTGGGGTAGGAGGGGAAAAACTGTTTTTT
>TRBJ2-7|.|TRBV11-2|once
CASSLLTNPRGYEQYF
TGTGCCAGCAGCTTACTAACCAATCCGAGGGGCTACGAGCAGTACTTC
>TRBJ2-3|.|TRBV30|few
CAWSRDSTDTQYF
TGTGCCTGGAGCCGGGACAGCACAGATACGCAGTATTTT
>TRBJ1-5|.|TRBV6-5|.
CASREPGDQPQHF
TGTGCCAGCAGAGAGCCAGGGGATCAGCCCCAGCATTTT
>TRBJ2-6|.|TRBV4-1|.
CASSQDMGSGANVLTF
TGCGCCAGCAGCCAAGATATGGGGTCTGGGGCCAACGTCCTGACTTTC
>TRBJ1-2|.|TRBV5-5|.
CASSSAGSLYGYTF
TGTGCCAGCAGCTCGGCCGGGAGCCTCTATGGCTACACCTTC
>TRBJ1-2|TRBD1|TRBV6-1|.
CASSEAQGAGPYGYTF
TGTGCCAGCAGTGAAGCGCAGGGGGCCGGCCCCTATGGCTACACCTTC
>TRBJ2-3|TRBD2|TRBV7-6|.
CASSYSGRANPDTQYF
TGTGCCAGCAGCTATAGCGGGAGGGCCAATCCAGATACGCAGTATTTT
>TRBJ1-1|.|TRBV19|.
CASSRDLAEAFF
TGTGCCAGTAGTAGGGACCTCGCTGAAGCTTTCTTT
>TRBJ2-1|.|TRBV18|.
CASSPLTRGEQFF
TGTGCCAGCTCACCCTTAACTAGGGGTGAGCAGTTCTTC
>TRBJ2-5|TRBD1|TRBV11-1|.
CASSLEGTGALETQYF
TGTGCCAGCAGCTTAGAAGGGACAGGGGCGCTGGAGACCCAGTACTTC
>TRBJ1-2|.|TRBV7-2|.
CASSLDPGDVGYTF
TGTGCCAGCAGCTTAGATCCAGGGGATGTGGGCTACACCTTC
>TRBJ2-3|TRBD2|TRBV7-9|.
CASSLVAGVIDTQYF
TGTGCCAGCAGCTTAGTTGCGGGAGTGATTGATACGCAGTATTTT
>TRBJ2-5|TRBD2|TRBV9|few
CASSVGLAGGLTQYF
TGTGCCAGCAGCGTGGGACTAGCGGGAGGATTAACCCAGTACTTC
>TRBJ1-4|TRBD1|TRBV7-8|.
CASSSGQGINEKLFF
TGTGCCAGCAGCTCCGGACAGGGGATTAATGAAAAACTGTTTTTT
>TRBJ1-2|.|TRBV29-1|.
CSVELDNYGYTF
TGCAGCGTTGAGCTGGACAATTATGGCTACACCTTC
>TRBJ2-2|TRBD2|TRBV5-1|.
CASSDVRLAGGRSNTGELFF
TGCGCCAGCAGCGACGTAAGACTAGCGGGAGGCAGATCTAACACCGGGGAGCTGTTTTTT
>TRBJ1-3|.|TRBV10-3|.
CAISGIGGSGNTIYF
TGTGCCATCAGTGGGATAGGGGGATCTGGAAACACCATATATTTT
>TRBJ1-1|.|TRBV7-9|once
CASSSLRGWDTEAFF
TGTGCCAGCAGCTCCCTAAGGGGCTGGGACACTGAAGCTTTCTTT
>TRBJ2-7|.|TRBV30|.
CAWSVRGYEQYF
TGTGCCTGGAGTGTAAGGGGATACGAGCAGTACTTC
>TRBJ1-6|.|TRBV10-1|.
CALWSGPNNSPLHF
TGCGCCCTATGGTCGGGGCCGAATAATTCACCCCTCCACTTT
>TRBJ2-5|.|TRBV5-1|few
CASSLAGIETQYF
TGCGCCAGCAGCTTGGCTGGAATCGAGACCCAGTACTTC
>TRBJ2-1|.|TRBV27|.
CASSFPAGIYNEQFF
TGTGCCAGCAGTTTTCCCGCGGGGATCTACAATGAGCAGTTCTTC
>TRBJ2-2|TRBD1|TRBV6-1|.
CASKPQGAGGELFF
TGTGCCAGCAAACCACAGGGGGCCGGCGGGGAGCTGTTTTTT
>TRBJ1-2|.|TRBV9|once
CASSAAGANYGYTF
TGTGCCAGCAGCGCGGCAGGGGCGAACTATGGCTACACCTTC
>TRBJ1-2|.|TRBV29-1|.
CSVETANYGYTF
TGCAGCGTTGAGACAGCTAACTATGGCTACACCTTC
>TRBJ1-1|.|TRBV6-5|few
CASRNRASITEAFF
TGTGCCAGCAGGAACAGGGCTAGTATCACTGAAGCTTTCTTT
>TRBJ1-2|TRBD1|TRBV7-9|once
CASSRGTEVYGYTF
TGTGCCAGCAGCCGTGGGACAGAAGTCTATGGCTACACCTTC
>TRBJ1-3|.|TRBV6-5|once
CASSAGTVGNTIYF
TGTGCCAGCAGCGCCGGGACGGTTGGAAACACCATATATTTT
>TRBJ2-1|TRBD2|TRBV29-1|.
CSVDRLAGIDEQFF
TGCAGCGTTGATCGACTAGCGGGAATCGATGAGCAGTTCTTC
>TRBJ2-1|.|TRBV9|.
CASSVTPNEQFF
TGTGCCAGCAGCGTGACCCCCAATGAGCAGTTCTTC
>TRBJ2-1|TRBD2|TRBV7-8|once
CASSLGMSTSGGKQFF
TGTGCCAGCAGCTTAGGCATGAGTACTAGCGGGGGCAAGCAGTTCTTC
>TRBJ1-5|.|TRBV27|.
CASSVPGQPQHF
TGTGCCAGCAGTGTACCGGGGCAGCCCCAGCATTTT
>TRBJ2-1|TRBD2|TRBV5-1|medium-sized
CASSLAMASGRSYNEQFF
TGCGCCAGCAGCTTGGCAATGGCTAGCGGGAGGAGCTACAATGAGCAGTTCTTC
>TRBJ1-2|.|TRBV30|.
CASPTLSVNYGYTF
TGTGCCTCCCCGACGCTGTCGGTAAACTATGGCTACACCTTC
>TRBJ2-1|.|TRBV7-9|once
CASSLSRVSSYNEQFF
TGTGCCAGCAGCTTAAGTCGGGTGAGCTCCTACAATGAGCAGTTCTTC
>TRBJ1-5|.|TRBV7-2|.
CASSSVGGRGNQPQHF
TGTGCCAGCAGCTCAGTAGGGGGGCGCGGCAATCAGCCCCAGCATTTT